These 5 T cell receptor beta chains came from one sample sequenced in a study of regulatory T cells in long-lasting Graves disease. Specified time point: newly diagnosed GD, antithyroid drugs for less than 3 months. PBMC-derived RNA was used for the TCR library. Relying on iRepertoire HTBI primers and Arm-PCR of CDR3 regions, the team built TCR beta libraries. Via MiXCR, TCRdb re-called the multiplex PCR reads, giving one row per CDR3 protein. The sample has 350,000 to 500,000 distinct CDR3 sequences; around 15% are singletons. This sample also belongs to another study, concerning T cells in Graves' hyperthyroidism and ophthalmopathy.

Sequencing was performed on peripheral blood mononuclear cells (PBMCs), taken at new diagnosis, from a patient treated with antithyroid drugs. The receptors shown here come from a woman aged 45-60 years with Graves disease.

This clonotype was seen repeatedly, ten times or more. The V gene is TRBV11-2, the J gene TRBJ2-7, with D possibly TRBD2 on 6 matching bases. The CDR3 runs 12 residues. Germline loops: CDR1 SGHAT, CDR2 FQNNGV. V was clipped by 1 base and J by 8 bases, with 9 bases between them. CDR3 protein: CASSLVEGKQYF. As DNA, the CDR3 is TGTGCCAGCAGCTTAGTGGAGGGGAAGCAGTACTTC.

The table lists this clonotype with many counts. This chain uses TRBV29-1 with TRBJ2-1; D is perhaps TRBD1 or TRBD2 (5 bases each). The germline gives CDR1 SQVTM, CDR2 ANQGSEA. Trimming shortened V by 6 bases and J by 4 bases, and 16 bases separated the two germline ends. This CDR3 contains 14 residues. CDR3 sequence reads: CSVTSGPSYNEQFF. CDR3 DNA: TGCAGCGTCACCTCGGGACCGAGTTACAATGAGCAGTTCTTC.

This clonotype appeared a few times. A read error may be the cause here, since a much bigger clone is one base away. The rearrangement joins TRBV5-1 to TRBJ2-3; TRBD1 agrees at 7 bases. CDR3 length: 15 amino acids. Germline CDR1 SGHRS, CDR2 YFSETQ. This CDR3 is CASRQTGEVTATQYF. As DNA, the CDR3 is TGCGCCAGCAGACAAACAGGGGAAGTCACAGCTACGCAGTATTTT.

This clonotype turned up a few times. The junction differs from germline at one of its ends, possibly a read error. The rearrangement links TRBV5-6 to TRBJ2-7; tentative D call: TRBD2 (6 bases). Germline-derived CDR1 and CDR2 are SGHDT and YYEEEE. This CDR3 is 14 amino acids long. The DNA for the CDR3 is TGTGCCAACAGCTCGGGAGCGATCCTCTACGAGCAGTACTTC. Amino acids: CANSSGAILYEQYF.

This clonotype was seen more than once but under ten times. At one boundary the junction diverges from the germline segment, which might be a read error. The V gene is TRBV9, the J gene TRBJ2-7, with 9 bases matching TRBD1. From germline, CDR1 is SGDLS and CDR2 YYNGEE. The CDR3 sequence is 15 residues long. This chain's CDR3 is CASSVATGGSYKQYF. CDR3 sequence (DNA): TGTGCCAGCAGCGTAGCCACAGGGGGCTCCTACAAGCAGTACTTC.